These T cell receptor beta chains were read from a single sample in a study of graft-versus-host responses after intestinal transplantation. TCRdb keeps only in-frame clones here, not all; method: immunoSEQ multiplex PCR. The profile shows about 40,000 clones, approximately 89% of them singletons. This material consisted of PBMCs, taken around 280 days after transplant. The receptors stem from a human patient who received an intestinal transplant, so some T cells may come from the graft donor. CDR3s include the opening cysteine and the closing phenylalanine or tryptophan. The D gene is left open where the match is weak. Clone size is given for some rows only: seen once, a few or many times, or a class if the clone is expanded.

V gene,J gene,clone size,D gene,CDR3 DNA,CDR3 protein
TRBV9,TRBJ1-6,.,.,TGTGCCAGCAGCGGGGGGGGCGATTATTCACCCCTCCACTTT,CASSGGGDYSPLHF
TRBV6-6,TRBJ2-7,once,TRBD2,TGTGCCAGCAGTCCCAGCGGGGAAAACGAGCAGTACTTC,CASSPSGENEQYF
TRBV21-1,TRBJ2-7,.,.,TGTGCCAGCCGGCATGGGGGGGCGGACGAGCAGTACTTC,CASRHGGADEQYF
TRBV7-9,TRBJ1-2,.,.,TGTGCCAGCAGCTTAGTAGATAGGAGTTACACCTTC,CASSLVDRSYTF
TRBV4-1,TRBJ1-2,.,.,TGCGCCAGCAGCCAAGGTAGATCGGCCCTCTATGGCTACACCTTC,CASSQGRSALYGYTF
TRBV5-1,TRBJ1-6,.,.,TGCGCCAGCAGACTAGCACGCTATAATTCACCCCTCCACTTT,CASRLARYNSPLHF
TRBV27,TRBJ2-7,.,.,TGTGCCAGCAGTCCGGACAGTTCGATTATCTACGAGCAGTACTTC,CASSPDSSIIYEQYF
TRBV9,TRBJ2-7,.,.,TGTGCCAGCAGCGTAGGGGAGGTCCAGGCCTACGAGCAGTACTTC,CASSVGEVQAYEQYF
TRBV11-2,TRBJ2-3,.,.,TGTGCCAGCGGGCATCACACCGATACGCAGTATTTT,CASGHHTDTQYF
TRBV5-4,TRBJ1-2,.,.,TGTGCCAGCAGCTTGGAGGGCCCCTATGGCTACACCTTC,CASSLEGPYGYTF
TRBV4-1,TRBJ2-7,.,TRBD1,TGCGCCAGCAGCCCCCCACCGGGACAGGGCGCCTACGAGCAGTACTTC,CASSPPPGQGAYEQYF
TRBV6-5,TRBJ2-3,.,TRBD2,TGTGCCAGCAGCCGCCAAGGCCGAGCGGGGACGCAGTATTTT,CASSRQGRAGTQYF
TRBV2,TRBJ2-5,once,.,TGTGCCGCCACCGGGCCAGCCCCAGAGACCCAGTACTTC,CAATGPAPETQYF
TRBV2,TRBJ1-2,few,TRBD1,TGTGCCAGCAGTGCGGGACAGGGAATCCATGGCTACACCTTC,CASSAGQGIHGYTF
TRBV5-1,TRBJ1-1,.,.,TGCGCCAGCAGCTTGGACAGCCACCCTTGGACTGAAGCTTTCTTT,CASSLDSHPWTEAFF
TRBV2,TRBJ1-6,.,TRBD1,TGTGCCAGCAGTAAAATTGGACAGGGGAATTCACCCCTCCACTTT,CASSKIGQGNSPLHF
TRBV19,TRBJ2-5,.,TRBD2,TGTGCCAGTAGTATAGGCGGGGGACTGCAAGAGACCCAGTACTTC,CASSIGGGLQETQYF
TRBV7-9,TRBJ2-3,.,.,TGTGCCAGCAGCTTAGGAGGGGGGCGGGGCACAGATACGCAGTATTTT,CASSLGGGRGTDTQYF
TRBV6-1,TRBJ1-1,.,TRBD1,TGTGCCAGCACCCCCCGGGACAGAACGAACACTGAAGCTTTCTTT,CASTPRDRTNTEAFF
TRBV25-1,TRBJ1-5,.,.,TGTGCCAGCAGTGAAGCTTATAGCAATCAGCCCCAGCATTTT,CASSEAYSNQPQHF
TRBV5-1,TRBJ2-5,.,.,TGCGCCAGCAGCACCGGGATTCAAGAGACCCAGTACTTC,CASSTGIQETQYF
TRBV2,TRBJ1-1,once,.,TGTGCCAGCCCGGGGGGCAGCTTAAACACTGAAGCTTTCTTT,CASPGGSLNTEAFF
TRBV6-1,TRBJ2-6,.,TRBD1,TGTGCCAGCAGTGTTTCTGGACAGGTCCCCGGGGCCAACGTCCTGACTTTC,CASSVSGQVPGANVLTF
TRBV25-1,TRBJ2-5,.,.,TGTGCCAGCAGTGAAGGACCGTACCAAGAGACCCAGTACTTC,CASSEGPYQETQYF
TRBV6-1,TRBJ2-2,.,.,TGTGCCAGCATTAGCGGGACAGGGTTCACCGGGGAGCTGTTTTTT,CASISGTGFTGELFF
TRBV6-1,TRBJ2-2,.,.,TGTGCCAGCAGTGAAGCCCAAAGGGGCAGGGCGAACACCGGGGAGCTGTTTTTT,CASSEAQRGRANTGELFF
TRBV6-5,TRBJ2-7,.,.,TGTGCCAGCAGTTATAAGGGTTCCTACGAGCAGTACTTC,CASSYKGSYEQYF
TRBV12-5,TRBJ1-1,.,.,TGTGCTAGTGGTTTGAACCTGAACACTGAAGCTTTCTTT,CASGLNLNTEAFF
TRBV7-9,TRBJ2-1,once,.,TGTGCCAGCAGCTTAGCGGTCCCCCAGCAGTTCTTC,CASSLAVPQQFF
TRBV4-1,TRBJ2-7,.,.,TGCGCCAGCAGCCAAGCGGGCCGAGGGGGGATCTCCTACGAGCAGTACTTC,CASSQAGRGGISYEQYF
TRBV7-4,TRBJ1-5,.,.,TGTGCCAGCAGCTCAATCAATCAGCCCCAGCATTTT,CASSSINQPQHF
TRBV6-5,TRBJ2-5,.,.,TGTGCCAGCAGTTACTCGATTTATACCCCCGAGACCCAGTACTTC,CASSYSIYTPETQYF
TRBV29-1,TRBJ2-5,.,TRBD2,TGCAGCGTTGGAGCTAGCGGGGGGGAGACCCAGTACTTC,CSVGASGGETQYF
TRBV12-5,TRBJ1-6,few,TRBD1,TGTGCTAGTGGGGGGACAGGCCCTTTGGGTTCACCCCTCCACTTT,CASGGTGPLGSPLHF
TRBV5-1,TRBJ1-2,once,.,TGCGCCAGCAGCTTGGTCGAAGGGTACGACTATGGCTACACCTTC,CASSLVEGYDYGYTF
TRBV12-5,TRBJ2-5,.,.,TGTGCTAGTGGTTTGGTACCCCCAGGGTTGGAGACCCAGTACTTC,CASGLVPPGLETQYF
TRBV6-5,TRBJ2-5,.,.,TGTGCCAGCAGTTACCAACGCAAGGATGAGACCCAGTACTTC,CASSYQRKDETQYF
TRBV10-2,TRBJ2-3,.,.,TGCGCCAGCAATGACAGTCCCCATTGGGGCACAGATACGCAGTATTTT,CASNDSPHWGTDTQYF
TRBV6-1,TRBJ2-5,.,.,TGTGCCAGCAAGGGCCAAGAGACCCAGTACTTC,CASKGQETQYF
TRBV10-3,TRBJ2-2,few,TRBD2,TGTGCCATCAGTGAAGGCGGGGGGGCGAGCGGGGAGCTGTTTTTT,CAISEGGGASGELFF
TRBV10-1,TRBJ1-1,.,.,TGCGCCAGCAGTGAGTCTCCGAACACTGAAGCTTTCTTT,CASSESPNTEAFF
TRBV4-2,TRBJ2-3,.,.,TGTGCCAGCAGCAACTCCGGCACAGATACGCAGTATTTT,CASSNSGTDTQYF
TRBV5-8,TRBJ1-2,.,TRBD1,TGTGCCAGCAGCGAAGGGACAGGGGTGAATTTTGGCTACACCTTC,CASSEGTGVNFGYTF
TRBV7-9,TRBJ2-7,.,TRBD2,TGTGCCAGCAGCCCCCCCCGCGCGGGGGTATACGAGCAGTACTTC,CASSPPRAGVYEQYF
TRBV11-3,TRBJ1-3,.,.,TGTGCCAGCAGCCTAGGGGCCGGCTCTGGAAACACCATATATTTT,CASSLGAGSGNTIYF
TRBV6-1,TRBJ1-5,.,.,TGTGCCAGCAGTGAAGGGTCCGCCAATGGGCAGCCCCAGCATTTT,CASSEGSANGQPQHF
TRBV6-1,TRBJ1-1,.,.,TGTGCCAGCAGTGAAGCGAGGGTCGCTGAAGCTTTCTTT,CASSEARVAEAFF
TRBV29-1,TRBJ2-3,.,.,TGCAGCGTTGAAGATACGGGGGCGTCCCCAGATACGCAGTATTTT,CSVEDTGASPDTQYF
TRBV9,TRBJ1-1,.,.,TGTGCCAGCAGCGTCCGACTAGGGACTGAAGCTTTCTTT,CASSVRLGTEAFF
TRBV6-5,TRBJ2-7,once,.,TGTGCCAGCAGTGAAAGGGACCCCTTCTACGAGCAGTACTTC,CASSERDPFYEQYF